These 28 T cell receptor beta chains came from one sample sequenced in a study of shared clonotypes between healthy human individuals (dated by TCRdb to 2020 to 2022). To prepare the library, the immunoSEQ multiplex PCR assay was applied. TCRdb limited this immuneACCESS table to in-frame rearrangements with V and J called. A share of clones is missing; checked studies link under half to unresolved V genes, and the rest is unexplained. Within this sample are 500,000 to 550,000 clones, with 90% to 97% of them counted one time only. Approximately 0.06% of the sample rests with the top ten. The source material was naive CD4+ T cells sorted from blood. The cell subset or site label corresponds to: CD45RA+ positively selected. The receptor set was obtained from a woman younger than 45 in good health.

This chain links TRBV11-2 with TRBJ1-4; tentative D call: TRBD1 (6 bases). Germline loops: CDR1 SGHAT, CDR2 FQNNGV. This CDR3 has 13 amino acids. V lost 5 bases and J 8 bases, leaving 12 bases between the germline ends. This CDR3 reads CASSPGTTEKLFF. Written as DNA, the CDR3 is TGTGCCAGCAGCCCGGGGACAACAGAAAAACTGTTTTTT.

This clone was observed a single time. V is TRBV29-1 and J is TRBJ2-5, with 9 bases identical to TRBD2. After removal of 1 base from V and 5 bases from J, the junction contained 17 bases not matched to a gene. The germline gives CDR1 SQVTM, CDR2 ANQGSEA. The CDR3 contains 18 residues. In DNA form, the CDR3 reads TGCAGCGTTGAAGGACTACCCCGATTAGCGGGAGAGGGTGAGACCCAGTACTTC. Translation: CSVEGLPRLAGEGETQYF.

The chain recombines TRBV5-1 with TRBJ2-5; TRBD1 is a possible D gene (5 bases). This CDR3 has 15 amino acids. The germline CDR1 and CDR2 sequences are SGHRS and YFSETQ. V was clipped by 2 bases and J by 0 bases, with 11 bases between them. CDR3: CASSLKAGYQETQYF. CDR3 DNA: TGCGCCAGCAGCTTAAAGGCAGGGTACCAAGAGACCCAGTACTTC.

The chain combines TRBV5-8 with TRBJ2-3; 11 nucleotides line up with TRBD1. Losses at the gene ends were 4 bases for V and 4 bases for J; bases not matched to a gene: 11. The CDR3 totals 17 residues. Per the germline V gene, CDR1 is SGHTS and CDR2 is YDEGEE. CDR3: CASSLGQGAGGADTQYF. CDR3 bases: TGTGCCAGCAGCCTTGGACAGGGGGCTGGGGGCGCAGATACGCAGTATTTT.

The chain combines TRBV5-1 with TRBJ2-7; TRBD2 matches 8 bases. The V segment lost 0 bases and the J segment 2 bases; nucleotides outside the gene matches: 16. The CDR3 is 19 amino acids. Germline CDR1 SGHRS, CDR2 YFSETQ. This CDR3 is CASSLAPSGSQESPYEQYF. The CDR3 DNA sequence: TGCGCCAGCAGCTTGGCCCCTAGCGGGTCCCAAGAGAGCCCCTACGAGCAGTACTTC. Drawing the rest from reference TRBV5-1 and TRBJ2-7, the complete variable domain is KAGVTQTPRYLIKTRGQQVTLSCSPISGHRSVSWYQQTPGQGLQFLFEYFSETQRNKGNFPGRFSGRQFSNSRSEMNVSTLELGDSALYLCASSLAPSGSQESPYEQYFGPGTRLTVT.

The J gene is TRBJ2-7, the V gene TRBV5-4, with TRBD2 matching over 7 bases. Germline trimming cut 4 bases from V and 2 bases from J; bases unmatched to any gene: 6. The CDR3 totals 14 residues. Germline V CDR1 and CDR2: SGHNT, YYREEE (reference sequence). CDR3 protein: CASSPGTTPYEQYF. CDR3 nucleotide sequence: TGTGCCAGCAGCCCTGGGACTACGCCCTACGAGCAGTACTTC.

This clone has just one count. The chain has TRBV7-2 and TRBJ2-7; TRBD2 aligns across 9 bases. Germline V lookup: CDR1 SGHTA, CDR2 FQGNSA. Trimming at V came to 5 bases and at J to 5 bases, leaving 7 bases not matched to a gene. The CDR3 has 14 residues. Written as DNA, the CDR3 is TGTGCCAGCAGCCAAACTAGCGGGCCCCACGAGCAGTACTTC. Residues: CASSQTSGPHEQYF.

The chain employs TRBV18 and TRBJ1-1; perhaps TRBD1 as D (5 bases). The V end lost 3 bases, the J end lost 0 bases, and 8 bases lay between the germline ends. The CDR3 spans 14 residues. CDR1 KGHSH and CDR2 LQKENI come from the germline V gene. Here the CDR3 reads CASSPGLLNTEAFF. CDR3 DNA sequence: TGTGCCAGCTCACCGGGACTGCTGAACACTGAAGCTTTCTTT. Full variable domain (rest looked up from reference TRBV18 and TRBJ1-1): NAGVMQNPRHLVRRRGQEARLRCSPMKGHSHVYWYRQLPEEGLKFMVYLQKENIIDESGMPKERFSAEFPKEGPSILRIQQVVRGDSAAYFCASSPGLLNTEAFFGQGTRLTVV.

This chain's CDR3 is CASSPVPGLAGSSYNEQFF. Written as DNA, the CDR3 is TGTGCCAGCTCACCAGTCCCGGGACTAGCGGGAAGCTCCTACAATGAGCAGTTCTTC. The chain employs TRBV18 and TRBJ2-1; 13 bases line up with TRBD2. The CDR3 has 19 amino acids. Trimming cost V 2 bases and J 0 bases; bases outside gene matches: 7. Germline V CDR1 and CDR2: KGHSH, LQKENI.

The chain joins TRBV2 to TRBJ2-1; 10 positions agree with TRBD1. The CDR3 is 15 residues long. J lost 9 bases, V lost 7 bases, and 12 bases had no gene match. Germline assignment: CDR1 SNHLY and CDR2 FYNNEI. In DNA form, the CDR3 reads TGTGCCAGCAAAAGCCGGGACAGGGGAGTGGGTGAGCAGTTCTTC. Translated: CASKSRDRGVGEQFF.

The J gene is TRBJ2-3, the V gene TRBV27, with D possibly being TRBD2 (6 bases). With 2 bases removed from V and 8 bases from J, the gap between germline ends came to 11 bases. The CDR3 is 13 residues long. Germline V gene lookup returns CDR1 MNHEY and CDR2 SMNVEV (reference sequence). CDR3 region: CASSLTFSGTQYF. In DNA, the CDR3 is TGTGCCAGCAGTTTAACGTTTAGCGGTACGCAGTATTTT.

This chain uses TRBV5-1 with TRBJ2-1, with D hard to call. Germline V gene data show CDR1 as SGHRS and CDR2 as YFSETQ. The V end lost 7 bases, the J end lost 1 base, and 12 bases lay between the germline ends. The CDR3 loop spans 14 amino acids. The CDR3, as DNA: TGCGCCAGCGGGAATTTTGGGTCCTACAATGAGCAGTTCTTC. It specifies CASGNFGSYNEQFF.

The genes are TRBV5-5 and TRBJ1-1, with D possibly matching TRBD1 (6 bases). This CDR3 spans 15 amino acids. Trimming removed 4 bases at V and 0 bases at J, with 13 bases between. Germline CDR1 SGHKS, CDR2 YYEKEE (reference sequence). CDR3 DNA sequence: TGTGCCAGCAGCAGTACAGGGTCCTTGAACACTGAAGCTTTCTTT. Translating it yields CASSSTGSLNTEAFF. Full variable domain (rest looked up from reference TRBV5-5 and TRBJ1-1): DAGVTQSPTHLIKTRGQQVTLRCSPISGHKSVSWYQQVLGQGPQFIFQYYEKEERGRGNFPDRFSARQFPNYSSELNVNALLLGDSALYLCASSSTGSLNTEAFFGQGTRLTVV.

The chain has TRBV4-1 and TRBJ2-3; D perhaps matches TRBD2 (5 bases). Trimming pared 1 base from V and 0 bases from J, leaving 11 bases between. Germline CDR1 and CDR2: MGHRA and YSYEKL. The CDR3 consists of 16 residues. The CDR3 coding sequence is TGCGCCAGCAGCCAAGCGCGAGGGAGAAGCACAGATACGCAGTATTTT. It specifies CASSQARGRSTDTQYF.

The chain has TRBV5-1 and TRBJ2-5; 9 positions match TRBD1. There are 18 residues in the CDR3. The V segment lost 3 bases and the J segment 10 bases; nucleotides outside the gene matches: 22. From germline, CDR1 is SGHRS and CDR2 YFSETQ. The CDR3 spells CASSYGQGWASHQGVQYF. CDR3 nucleotides: TGCGCCAGCAGCTACGGACAGGGGTGGGCTTCCCACCAAGGAGTCCAGTACTTC.

This clone was seen just once. The V call is TRBV6-1, the J call TRBJ1-2; D gene unclear. CDR1 and CDR2 from the germline V gene are MNHNS and SASEGT. This CDR3 has 13 amino acids. Between the trimmed V and J ends, which lost 0 bases and 9 bases, there was a span of 11 bases. CDR3 DNA sequence: TGTGCCAGCAGTGAAGCGGTGCCTCTAAGCTACACCTTC. Amino acid sequence: CASSEAVPLSYTF.

The rearrangement joins TRBV11-1 to TRBJ2-1; 10 bases are a match to TRBD1. The germline gives CDR1 SGHAT, CDR2 FQDESV (reference sequence). Trimming took 5 bases from V and 5 from J; bases not matched to a gene: 6. CDR3 length equals 15 residues. This CDR3 is CASSRTGGLDNEQFF. The CDR3 DNA is TGTGCCAGCAGCCGGACAGGGGGATTGGACAATGAGCAGTTCTTC. Full variable domain (rest looked up from reference TRBV11-1 and TRBJ2-1): EAEVAQSPRYKITEKSQAVAFWCDPISGHATLYWYRQILGQGPELLVQFQDESVVDDSQLPKDRFSAERLKGVDSTLKIQPAELGDSAMYLCASSRTGGLDNEQFFGPGTRLTVL.

This clone was seen a single time. The chain carries TRBV29-1 and TRBJ1-1; 8 nucleotides agree with TRBD1. Germline lookup yields CDR1 SQVTM and CDR2 ANQGSEA. V lost 6 bases and J lost 0; bases outside the gene matches: 6. CDR3 length: 14 amino acids. As DNA, the CDR3 is TGCAGCGTCGGGGGACAGGCGGTGAACACTGAAGCTTTCTTT. The encoded protein is CSVGGQAVNTEAFF.

The rearrangement links TRBV5-1 to TRBJ2-2; 10 nucleotides match TRBD2. V shed 1 base, J shed 5 bases, and the junction held 5 bases outside the gene matches. Germline V lookup: CDR1 SGHRS, CDR2 YFSETQ. The CDR3 length is 16 residues. CDR3 region: CASSLLAGDLTGELFF. The CDR3 region has the DNA TGCGCCAGCAGCTTGCTAGCGGGAGATTTGACCGGGGAGCTGTTTTTT.

The J gene is TRBJ2-5, the V gene TRBV29-1; 7 bases match TRBD1. CDR3 length: 12 amino acids. Germline CDR1 reads SQVTM; CDR2 reads ANQGSEA. Trimming removed 4 bases from V and 2 bases from J; junction bases left unmatched: 1. CDR3 sequence: CSVAQGQETQYF. For the CDR3, the DNA is TGCAGCGTTGCACAGGGGCAAGAGACCCAGTACTTC.

CDR3 DNA sequence: TGTGCCAGCAGCTTAGTACACTACGGGAACTATGGCTACACCTTC. Its translation is CASSLVHYGNYGYTF. The chain recombines TRBV7-8 with TRBJ1-2, with D unresolved. CDR3 size: 15 residues. Trimming took 1 base from V and 2 from J, leaving 11 bases between them. Germline assignment: CDR1 SGHVS and CDR2 FQNEAQ.

V usage is TRBV28 and J usage is TRBJ2-5, with D maybe TRBD1 (6 bases). Trimming removed 5 bases from V and 6 bases from J, with 13 bases in between. The germline V gene encodes CDR1 MDHEN and CDR2 SYDVKM. CDR3 length equals 13 residues. The CDR3 spells CASSAPGHQTQYF. The CDR3 bases are TGTGCCAGCAGTGCCCCGGGACACCAGACCCAGTACTTC.

The chain employs TRBV27 and TRBJ1-4; unclear D gene. This CDR3 contains 12 residues. The V end lost 2 bases, the J end lost 7 bases, and 5 bases lay between the germline ends. Germline lookup yields CDR1 MNHEY and CDR2 SMNVEV (reference sequence). In DNA form, the CDR3 reads TGTGCCAGCAGTTTAATCGGTGAAAAACTGTTTTTT. Translating it yields CASSLIGEKLFF. Full variable domain (remainder filled in from reference TRBV27 and TRBJ1-4): EAQVTQNPRYLITVTGKKLTVTCSQNMNHEYMSWYRQDPGLGLRQIYYSMNVEVTDKGDVPEGYKVSRKEKRNFPLILESPSPNQTSLYFCASSLIGEKLFFGSGTQLSVL.

The V and J genes are TRBV30 and TRBJ2-5, with D possibly TRBD2 on 6 matching bases. Gene TRBJ2-7 matches the end of the DNA better, so the J call may be wrong. Germline values: CDR1 GTSNPN, CDR2 SVGIG (reference sequence). There are 16 residues in the CDR3. In DNA, the CDR3 is TGTGCCTGGAGTAAACGATTCGCGGGGTTGTCCTACGAGCAGTACTTC. Residues: CAWSKRFAGLSYEQYF.

The count of this clone is one. The chain has TRBV28 and TRBJ1-2; TRBD1 is a possible D gene (6 bases). CDR3 length: 19 amino acids. The germline V gene encodes CDR1 MDHEN and CDR2 SYDVKM. V lost 4 bases and J lost 5, with 29 bases in between. The CDR3 DNA is TGTGCCAGCAGTTCCACAAGCAGGGGAATGATTGGGCTGGGATATGGCTACACCTTC. Translation: CASSSTSRGMIGLGYGYTF.

This clone was counted only a few times. The J gene is TRBJ2-7, the V gene TRBV6-6; D remains ambiguous. Germline V gene sequence: CDR1 MNHNY, CDR2 SVGAGI (reference sequence). Deletions cut 8 bases from V and 5 bases from J, with 10 bases between. This CDR3 contains 11 residues. This chain's CDR3 is CASSQDNEQYF. CDR3 coding DNA: TGTGCCAGCTCCCAGGATAACGAGCAGTACTTC.

The chain employs TRBV10-1 and TRBJ2-1; D is ambiguous. The germline CDR1 and CDR2 sequences are WNHNN and SYGVQD (reference sequence). This CDR3 spans 13 amino acids. Trimming shortened V by 3 bases and J by 2 bases, and 5 bases separated the two germline ends. The DNA for the CDR3 is TGCGCCAGCAGTGACTACCCCTACAATGAGCAGTTCTTC. This translates into CASSDYPYNEQFF.

This clone was detected only once. The chain employs TRBV28 and TRBJ2-7, with no clear D. V was pared by 6 bases and J by 3 bases, with 9 bases between. Germline assignment: CDR1 MDHEN and CDR2 SYDVKM. This CDR3 is 12 amino acids long. The CDR3 region is CASRGSVYEQYF. The CDR3 DNA reads TGTGCCAGCAGGGGTTCCGTCTACGAGCAGTACTTC.